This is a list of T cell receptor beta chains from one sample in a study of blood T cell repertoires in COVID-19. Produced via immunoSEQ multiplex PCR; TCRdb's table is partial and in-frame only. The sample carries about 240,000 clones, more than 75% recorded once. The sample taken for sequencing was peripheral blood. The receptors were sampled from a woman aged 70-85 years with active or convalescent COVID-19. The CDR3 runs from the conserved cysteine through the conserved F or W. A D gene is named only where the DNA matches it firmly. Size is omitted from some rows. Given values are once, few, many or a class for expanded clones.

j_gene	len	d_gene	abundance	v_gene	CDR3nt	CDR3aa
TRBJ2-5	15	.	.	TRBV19	TGTGCCAGTAGTTCCTTTCCACGGGTAGGAGAGACCCAGTACTTC	CASSSFPRVGETQYF
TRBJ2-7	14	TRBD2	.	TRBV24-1	TGTGCCACCAGTGATGCGGGGGGAAAATACGAGCAGTACTTC	CATSDAGGKYEQYF
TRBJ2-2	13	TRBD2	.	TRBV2	TGTGCCAGCGTGCGGGGGGGCCCCGGGGAGCTGTTTTTT	CASVRGGPGELFF
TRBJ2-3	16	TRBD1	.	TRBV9	TGTGCCAGCAGCTCTAGACAGGGCTCTAGCACAGATACGCAGTATTTT	CASSSRQGSSTDTQYF
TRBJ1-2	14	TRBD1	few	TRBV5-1	TGCGCCAGCAGCTTTGACAGGGCCCTCGGTGGCTACACCTTC	CASSFDRALGGYTF
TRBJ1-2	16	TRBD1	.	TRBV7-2	TGTGCCAGCAGCTCCTCCGGGACAGGGGGGTCGGGTGGCTACACCTTC	CASSSSGTGGSGGYTF
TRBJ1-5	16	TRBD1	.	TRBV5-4	TGTGCCAGCAGCTTGGGGACAGGGTTTGGGGCAGGGCCCCAGCATTTT	CASSLGTGFGAGPQHF
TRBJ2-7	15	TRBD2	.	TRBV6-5	TGTGCCAGCAGCCCGGTAGCGGGGACATCTTCTGGGCAGTACTTC	CASSPVAGTSSGQYF
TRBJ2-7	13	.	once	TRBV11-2	TGTGCCAGCAGCCGGCCAGGGGCCTACGAGCAGTACTTC	CASSRPGAYEQYF
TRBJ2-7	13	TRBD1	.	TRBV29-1	TGCAGCGTTGAGTGGACAGGGGCGGGCGAGCAGTACTTC	CSVEWTGAGEQYF
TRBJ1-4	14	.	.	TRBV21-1	TGTGCCAGCGCCGGGAGGGCCCGGGGGGAAAAACTGTTTTTT	CASAGRARGEKLFF
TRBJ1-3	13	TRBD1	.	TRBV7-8	TGTGCCAGCAGCCCGGGACAGGGAAACACCATATATTTT	CASSPGQGNTIYF
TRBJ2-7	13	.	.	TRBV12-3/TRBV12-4	TGTGCCAGCAGTCGGGATACAGGGAGCGAGCAGTACTTC	CASSRDTGSEQYF
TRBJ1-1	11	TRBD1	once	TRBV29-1	TGCAGCGTTGAGCAGGGGGCTCCAGCTTTCTTT	CSVEQGAPAFF
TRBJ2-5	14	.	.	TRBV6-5	TGTGCCAGCAGTTACCTTCAGGGTTGGGAGACCCAGTACTTC	CASSYLQGWETQYF
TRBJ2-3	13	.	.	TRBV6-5	TGTGCCAGCAGTTATGGCAGGGCAGATACGCAGTATTTT	CASSYGRADTQYF
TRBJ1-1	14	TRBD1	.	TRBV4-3	TGCGCCAGCAGCCAAGGACAGGGGAGCACTGAAGCTTTCTTT	CASSQGQGSTEAFF
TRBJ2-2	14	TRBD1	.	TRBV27	TGTGCCAGTCGACAGGGGGCAGGGACCGGGGAGCTGTTTTTT	CASRQGAGTGELFF
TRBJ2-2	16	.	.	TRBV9	TGTGCCAGCAGCGTATACGGGACTGGGAACACCGGGGAGCTGTTTTTT	CASSVYGTGNTGELFF
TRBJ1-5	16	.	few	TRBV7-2	TGTGCCAGCAGCCACGACAGTTCGTATAGCAATCAGCCCCAGCATTTT	CASSHDSSYSNQPQHF
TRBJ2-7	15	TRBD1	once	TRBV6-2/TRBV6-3	TGTGCCAGCAGCCCCTACAGGGGTACGAGGGACGAGCAGTACTTC	CASSPYRGTRDEQYF
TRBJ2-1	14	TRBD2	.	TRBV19	TGTGCCAGCCAGCGGGGGAGCTCCTACAATGAGCAGTTCTTC	CASQRGSSYNEQFF
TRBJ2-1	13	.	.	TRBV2	TGTGCCAGCGCCAGGTCCTTCTACAATGAGCAGTTCTTC	CASARSFYNEQFF
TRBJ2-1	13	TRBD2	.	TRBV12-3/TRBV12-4	TGTGCCACCCGGGAGGGCCGTTACAATGAGCAGTTCTTC	CATREGRYNEQFF
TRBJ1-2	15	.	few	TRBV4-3	TGCGCCAGCAGCCCGGGGGATCAGGGCTACTATGGCTACACCTTC	CASSPGDQGYYGYTF
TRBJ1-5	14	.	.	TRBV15	TGTGCCACCAGCTCAGGGTTAGGCAATCAGCCCCAGCATTTT	CATSSGLGNQPQHF
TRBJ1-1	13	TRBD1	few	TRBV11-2	TGTGCCAGCAGCCGGACAGGAAACACTGAAGCTTTCTTT	CASSRTGNTEAFF
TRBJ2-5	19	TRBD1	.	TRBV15	TGTGCCACCAGCAGAGATCTATCGGGACAGGGGTTGCGACAAGAGACCCAGTACTTC	CATSRDLSGQGLRQETQYF
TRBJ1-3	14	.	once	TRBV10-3	TGTGCCATCAGCCCCGGGGTAGCTGGAAACACCATATATTTT	CAISPGVAGNTIYF
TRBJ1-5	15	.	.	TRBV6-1	TGTGCCAGCAGTGAAAACAGGGATGGCAATCAGCCCCAGCATTTT	CASSENRDGNQPQHF
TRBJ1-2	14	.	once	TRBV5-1	TGCGCCAGCAGCGACCATGAGGCTAACTATGGCTACACCTTC	CASSDHEANYGYTF
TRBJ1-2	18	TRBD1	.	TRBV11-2	TGTGCCAGCAGCTTAACGATCCAGGGGGCGGGCGCGTCCTATGGCTACACCTTC	CASSLTIQGAGASYGYTF
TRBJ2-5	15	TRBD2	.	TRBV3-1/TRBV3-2	TGTGCCAGCAGCCCCCCGCGGGGGAGAGGAGAGACCCAGTACTTC	CASSPPRGRGETQYF
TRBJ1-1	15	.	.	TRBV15	TGTGCCACCACCCGAGACAGGTTAATGAACACTGAAGCTTTCTTT	CATTRDRLMNTEAFF
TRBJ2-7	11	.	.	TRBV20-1	TGCAGTGCATGGGACTTCTACGAGCAGTACTTC	CSAWDFYEQYF
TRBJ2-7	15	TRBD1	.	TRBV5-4	TGTGCCAGCAGCCCCGACAGGGGTCTTACCTACGAGCAGTACTTC	CASSPDRGLTYEQYF
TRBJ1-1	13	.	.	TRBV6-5	TGTGCCAGCAAAAAGACAGCGAACACTGAAGCTTTCTTT	CASKKTANTEAFF
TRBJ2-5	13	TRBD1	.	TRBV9	TGTGCCAGCAGTAGGACAGGGCGGGAGACCCAGTACTTC	CASSRTGRETQYF
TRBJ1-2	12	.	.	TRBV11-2	TGTGCCAGCAGCACAGGGTACTATGGCTACACCTTC	CASSTGYYGYTF
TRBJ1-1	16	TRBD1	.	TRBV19	TGTGCCAGTACGACCGGGACAGTTAAGGGGAACACTGAAGCTTTCTTT	CASTTGTVKGNTEAFF
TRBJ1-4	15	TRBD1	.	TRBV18	TGTGCCAGCTCACCGTCGGGACAGCCTAATGAAAAACTGTTTTTT	CASSPSGQPNEKLFF
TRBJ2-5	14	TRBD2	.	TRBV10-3	TGTGCCATCTCCCAACTAGCGGTACAAGAGACCCAGTACTTC	CAISQLAVQETQYF
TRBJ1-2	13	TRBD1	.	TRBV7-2	TGTGCCAGCAGCAACACAGGGGGCAACGGCTACACCTTC	CASSNTGGNGYTF
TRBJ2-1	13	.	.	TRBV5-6	TGTGCCAGCATGGACAGACTTAACAATGAGCAGTTCTTC	CASMDRLNNEQFF
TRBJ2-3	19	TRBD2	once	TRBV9	TGTGCCAGCAGCGTAACGATCCTTTCCAGCGGGGGGGCCCCAGATACGCAGTATTTT	CASSVTILSSGGAPDTQYF
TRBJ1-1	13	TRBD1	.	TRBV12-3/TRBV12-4	TGTGCCAGCAGTTTAACAGGGGGGATTGAAGCTTTCTTT	CASSLTGGIEAFF
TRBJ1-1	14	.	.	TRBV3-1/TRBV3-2	TGTGCCAGCAGCCGGAGGGCTGGGAGCACTGAAGCTTTCTTT	CASSRRAGSTEAFF
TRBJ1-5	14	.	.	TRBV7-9	TGTGCCAGCAGCCCTGTGAGGAGCAATCAGCCCCAGCATTTT	CASSPVRSNQPQHF
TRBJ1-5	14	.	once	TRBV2	TGTGCCAGCACGGAACGGCGGAGCAATCAGCCCCAGCATTTT	CASTERRSNQPQHF
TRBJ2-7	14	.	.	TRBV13	TGTGCCAGCGGTGTTAGCGGTGAATCTCGCGAGCAGTACTTC	CASGVSGESREQYF
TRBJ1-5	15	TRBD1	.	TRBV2	TGTGCCAGCAGTGAAGATAGTAGGGGGCGTCAGCCCCAGCATTTT	CASSEDSRGRQPQHF
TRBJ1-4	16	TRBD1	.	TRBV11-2	TGTGCCAGCAGCTCGAATGCGGGACAGGGACCGGGAAAACTGTTTTTT	CASSSNAGQGPGKLFF
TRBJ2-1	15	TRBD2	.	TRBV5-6	TGTGCCAGCAGCTTAGGACTAGCGGGGGTTAGTGAGCAGTTCTTC	CASSLGLAGVSEQFF